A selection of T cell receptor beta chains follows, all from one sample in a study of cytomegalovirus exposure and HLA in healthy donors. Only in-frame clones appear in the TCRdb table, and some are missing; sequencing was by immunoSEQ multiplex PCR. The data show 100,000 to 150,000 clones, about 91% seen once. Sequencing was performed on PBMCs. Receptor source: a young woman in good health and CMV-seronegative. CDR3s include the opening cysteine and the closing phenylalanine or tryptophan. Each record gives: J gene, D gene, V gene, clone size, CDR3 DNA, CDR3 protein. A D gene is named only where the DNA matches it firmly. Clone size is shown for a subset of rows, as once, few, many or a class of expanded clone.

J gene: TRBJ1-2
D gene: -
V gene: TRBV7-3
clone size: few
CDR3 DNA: TGTGCCAGCAGCCAAAACACGGGATACCAAAGTGGCTACACCTTC
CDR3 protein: CASSQNTGYQSGYTF

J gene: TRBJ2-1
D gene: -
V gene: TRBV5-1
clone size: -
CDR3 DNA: TGCGCCAGCAGCTTGGCCGGAAGGGGTGATGAGCAGTTCTTC
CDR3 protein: CASSLAGRGDEQFF

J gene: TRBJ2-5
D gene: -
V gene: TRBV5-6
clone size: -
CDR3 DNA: TGTGCCAGCAGCCGCCGGGACACACAAGAGACCCAGTACTTC
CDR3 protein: CASSRRDTQETQYF

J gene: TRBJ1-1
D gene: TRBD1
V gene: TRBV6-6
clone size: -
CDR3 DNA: TGTGCCAGCAGTTACTCGAGTTTAGGGGGCGTCGCTTTCTTT
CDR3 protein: CASSYSSLGGVAFF

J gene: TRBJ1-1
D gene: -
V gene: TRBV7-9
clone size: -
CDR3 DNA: TGTGCCGGCCTTCGGGCGGGTAACACTGAAGCTTTCTTT
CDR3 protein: CAGLRAGNTEAFF

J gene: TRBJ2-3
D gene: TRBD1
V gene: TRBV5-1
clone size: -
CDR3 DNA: TGCGCCAGCAGCCTAGGACAGGGAAGAGATACGCAGTATTTT
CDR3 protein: CASSLGQGRDTQYF

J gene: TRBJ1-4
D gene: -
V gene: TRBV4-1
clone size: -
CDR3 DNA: TGCGCCAGCAGCCGTACCACTTGGGAAAAACTGTTTTTT
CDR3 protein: CASSRTTWEKLFF

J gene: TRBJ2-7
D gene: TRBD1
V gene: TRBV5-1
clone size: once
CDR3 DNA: TGCGCCAGTTCGGAACAGGGGGCTCTCGAGCAGTACTTC
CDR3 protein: CASSEQGALEQYF

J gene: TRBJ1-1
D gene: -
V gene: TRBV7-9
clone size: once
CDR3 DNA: TGTGCCAGCAGCTCTTATGCGGGGGACCCGAACACTGAAGCTTTCTTT
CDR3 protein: CASSSYAGDPNTEAFF

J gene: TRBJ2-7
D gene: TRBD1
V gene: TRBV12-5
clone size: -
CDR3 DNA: TGTGCTAGTGGTCCTCTTACCGGGACAGGGGTCCACGAGCAGTACTTC
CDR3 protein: CASGPLTGTGVHEQYF

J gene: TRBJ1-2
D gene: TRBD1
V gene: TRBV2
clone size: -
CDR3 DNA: TGTGCCAGCAGTTTAGACAGGGGGGATGACTATGGCTACACCTTC
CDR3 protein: CASSLDRGDDYGYTF

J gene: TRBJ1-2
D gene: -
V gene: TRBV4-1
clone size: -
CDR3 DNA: TGCGCCAGCAGCCAAGAAGCCTATGGCTACACCTTC
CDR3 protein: CASSQEAYGYTF

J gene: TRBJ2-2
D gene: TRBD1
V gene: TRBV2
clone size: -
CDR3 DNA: TGTGCCACAAGGAGGACAGGGGGCGGCACCGGGGAGCTGTTTTTT
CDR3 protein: CATRRTGGGTGELFF

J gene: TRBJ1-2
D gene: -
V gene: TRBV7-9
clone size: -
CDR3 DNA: TGTGCCAGCAGCTTAGGGACAGCCTATGGCTACACCTTC
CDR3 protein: CASSLGTAYGYTF

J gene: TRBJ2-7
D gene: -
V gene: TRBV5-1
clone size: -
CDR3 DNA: TGCGCCAGTGGGACCACAGGGTCCGAGCAGTACTTC
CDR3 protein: CASGTTGSEQYF

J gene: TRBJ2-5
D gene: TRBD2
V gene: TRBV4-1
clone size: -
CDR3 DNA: TGCGCCAGCAGCCAAGAGACTAGCGGGCAAAAGAGGGAGACCCAGTACTTC
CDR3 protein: CASSQETSGQKRETQYF

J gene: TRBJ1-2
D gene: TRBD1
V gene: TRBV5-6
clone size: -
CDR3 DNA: TGTGCCAGCTTCACCTCGGACAGGGAGTATGGCTACACCTTC
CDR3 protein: CASFTSDREYGYTF

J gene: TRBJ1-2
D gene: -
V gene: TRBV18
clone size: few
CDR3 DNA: TGTGCCAGCTCAACCCCACAGGGTTTTAGGTATGGCTACACCTTC
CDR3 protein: CASSTPQGFRYGYTF

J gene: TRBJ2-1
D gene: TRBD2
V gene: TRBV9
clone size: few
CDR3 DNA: TGTGCCAGCAGCGCGCGGGGACTAAATGAGCAGTTCTTC
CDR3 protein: CASSARGLNEQFF

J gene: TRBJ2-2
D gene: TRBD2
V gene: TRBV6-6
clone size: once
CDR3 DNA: TGTGCCAGCAGTCCACCCGGGAGGAGAACCGGGGAGCTGTTTTTT
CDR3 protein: CASSPPGRRTGELFF

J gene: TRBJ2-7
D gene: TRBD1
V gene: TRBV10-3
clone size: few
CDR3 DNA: TGTGCCACCAACAGGGGGCTGGCCTACGAGCAGTACTTC
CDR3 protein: CATNRGLAYEQYF

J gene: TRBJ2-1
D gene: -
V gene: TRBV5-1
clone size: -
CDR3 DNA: TGCGCCAGCAGCCCCACCCTGGGCCGCTCCTACAATGAGCAGTTCTTC
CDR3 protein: CASSPTLGRSYNEQFF

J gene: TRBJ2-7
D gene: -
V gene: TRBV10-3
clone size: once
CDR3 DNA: TGTGCCATGGGGGCCAGCGGGGATATCTCCTACGAGCAGTACTTC
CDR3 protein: CAMGASGDISYEQYF

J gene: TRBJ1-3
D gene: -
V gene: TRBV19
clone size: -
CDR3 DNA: TGTGCCAGTAGTATGGCCCCGCAGCGGGGAAACACCATATATTTT
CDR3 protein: CASSMAPQRGNTIYF

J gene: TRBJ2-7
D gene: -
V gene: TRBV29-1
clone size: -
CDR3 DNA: TGCAGCGTTGCACCTAACGTGGGGGGCGAGCAGTACTTC
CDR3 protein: CSVAPNVGGEQYF

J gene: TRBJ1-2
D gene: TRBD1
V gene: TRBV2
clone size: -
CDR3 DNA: TGTGCCAGCAGTGATAAGGGGGCACCTTATGGCTACACCTTC
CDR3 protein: CASSDKGAPYGYTF

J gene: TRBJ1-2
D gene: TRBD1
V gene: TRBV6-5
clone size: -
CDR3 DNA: TGTGCCAGCAGTTTCGACAGGGCTAACTATGGCTACACCTTC
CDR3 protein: CASSFDRANYGYTF

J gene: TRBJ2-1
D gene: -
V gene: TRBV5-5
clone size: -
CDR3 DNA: TGTGCCAGCAGCAATCACGGGACACCTTACAATGAGCAGTTCTTC
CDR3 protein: CASSNHGTPYNEQFF

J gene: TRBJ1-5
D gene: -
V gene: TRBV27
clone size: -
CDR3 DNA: TGTGCCAGCAGTTTATCCAGGGGCAATCAGCCCCAGCATTTT
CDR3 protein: CASSLSRGNQPQHF

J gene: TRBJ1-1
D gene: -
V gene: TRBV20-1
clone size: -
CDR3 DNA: TGCAGTGTCGGGACTGAAGCTTTCTTT
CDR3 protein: CSVGTEAFF

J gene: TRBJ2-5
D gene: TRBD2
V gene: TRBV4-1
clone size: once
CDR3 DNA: TGCGCCAGCAGCCAAGTCGGCCTGGGAGGGGAGACCCAGTACTTC
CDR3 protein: CASSQVGLGGETQYF

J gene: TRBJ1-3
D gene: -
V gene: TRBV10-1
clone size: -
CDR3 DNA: TGCGCCAGCATGAGCTCTGGAAACACCATATATTTT
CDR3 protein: CASMSSGNTIYF

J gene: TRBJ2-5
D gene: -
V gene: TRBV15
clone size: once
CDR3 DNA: TGTGCCACCAGCAGAGATCAGGGGCCGCAAGAGACCCAGTACTTC
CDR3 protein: CATSRDQGPQETQYF

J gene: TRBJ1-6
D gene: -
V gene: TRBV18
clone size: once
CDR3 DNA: TGTGCCAGCTCACCAGGGGGCGGCAATTCACCCCTCCACTTT
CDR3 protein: CASSPGGGNSPLHF

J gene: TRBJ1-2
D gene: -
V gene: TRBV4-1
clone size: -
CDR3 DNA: TGCGCCAGCAGCCAACCCCGCCGGGGGACCAACTATGGCTACACCTTC
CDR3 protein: CASSQPRRGTNYGYTF